One and the same sample provided the 14 T cell receptor beta chains below, sequenced in a study of CD8 T cells in Susac syndrome. With random hexamers, reverse transcription was performed on about 0.5 to 1 ug of RNA. Each CDR3 protein is one row after TCRdb ran MiXCR on the immunoSEQ multiplex PCR reads. The sample holds some 400,000 distinct CDR3 sequences, approximately 85% seen once. Sequencing was performed on CD8+ T cells from PBMCs. The receptors derive from a human donor with multiple sclerosis.

The chain recombines TRBV30 with TRBJ2-5; D is unclear. This CDR3 spans 14 amino acids. The V gene's germline CDR1 is GTSNPN and CDR2 SVGIG (reference sequence). V was clipped by 0 bases and J by 1 base, with 9 bases between them. This CDR3 is CAWSVTAIQETQYF. The CDR3 nucleotides are TGTGCCTGGAGTGTAACAGCTATCCAAGAGACCCAGTACTTC.

This rearrangement joins TRBV30 to TRBJ1-1; no clear D. The germline V gene encodes CDR1 GTSNPN and CDR2 SVGIG (reference sequence). CDR3 length: 13 residues. Trimming removed 5 bases at V and 4 bases at J, with 14 bases between. In DNA, the CDR3 is TGTGCCTGGGGAATTACCGTGGTCACTGAAGCTTTCTTT. It specifies CAWGITVVTEAFF.

The V call is TRBV5-1, the J call TRBJ2-1; TRBD2 matches 8 bases. The CDR3 length is 17 residues. The V gene's germline CDR1 is SGHRS and CDR2 YFSETQ. V shed 0 bases, J shed 4 bases, and the junction held 9 bases outside the gene matches. The CDR3 DNA follows: TGCGCCAGCAGCTTGGCGGGGGAACTAGCGGTTTACAATGAGCAGTTCTTC. It specifies CASSLAGELAVYNEQFF.

Concerning this clonotype: One junction end does not reproduce the germline sequence, and a read error may be involved. This chain joins TRBV5-6 and TRBJ1-1; no definite D call. The CDR3 loop spans 12 amino acids. Germline V lookup: CDR1 SGHDT, CDR2 YYEEEE. CDR3 DNA sequence: TGTGCCAGCAGCTTGCTGGCAACTGGAGCTTTCTTT. As protein: CASSLLATGAFF.

This chain joins TRBV29-1 and TRBJ2-7; 7 bases align to TRBD1. Unmatched junction bases numbered 4, after V lost 3 bases and J lost 5 bases. This CDR3 is built from 12 residues. The germline CDR1 and CDR2 sequences are SQVTM and ANQGSEA. The CDR3 region is CSVDFTGDEQYF. As DNA, the CDR3 is TGCAGCGTTGATTTCACAGGGGACGAGCAGTACTTC.

This clonotype turned up a few times. This rearrangement joins TRBV5-4 to TRBJ2-7; maybe TRBD1 (7 bases). Deletions cut 4 bases from V and 1 base from J, with 12 bases between. This CDR3 has 14 amino acids. CDR1 is SGHNT, CDR2 YYREEE, per germline (reference sequence). CDR3 amino acids: CASSKPGGSYEQYF. In nucleotides, the CDR3 is TGTGCCAGCAGCAAGCCAGGGGGGTCCTACGAGCAGTACTTC.

The V and J genes are TRBV29-1 and TRBJ1-2; no definite D call. The germline gives CDR1 SQVTM, CDR2 ANQGSEA. The CDR3 spans 10 residues. Trimming removed 5 bases at V and 7 bases at J, with 8 bases between. As DNA, the CDR3 is TGCAGCGTTTTTTTGTCTGGCTACACCTTC. Protein: CSVFLSGYTF.

This clonotype was detected only a few times. CDR3 bases: TGTGCCAGCAGTGAATTCTTGGACAGCGTGGATCAGCCCCAGCATTTT. Its protein product is CASSEFLDSVDQPQHF. The chain recombines TRBV6-1 with TRBJ1-5; TRBD1 is a possible D gene (6 bases). Germline V gives CDR1 MNHNS, CDR2 SASEGT. Trimming shortened V by 2 bases and J by 5 bases, and 16 bases separated the two germline ends. The CDR3 is 16 residues long.

The chain carries TRBV19 and TRBJ1-2, with 7 bases fitting TRBD1. This CDR3 comprises 13 residues. The junction had 8 bases not matched to a gene; V was cut back by 6 bases and J by 7 bases. Germline V lookup: CDR1 LNHDA, CDR2 SQIVND (reference sequence). As DNA, the CDR3 is TGTGCCAGTAGCTGCGGGGACAGCGGTGGCTACACCTTC. This translates into CASSCGDSGGYTF.

The DNA of the CDR3 is TGTGCCTGGAGTGAGGGGGGATGGCATGAGCAGTTCTTC. As protein: CAWSEGGWHEQFF. The chain couples TRBV30 to TRBJ2-1; the D gene could be TRBD1 or TRBD2 (6 bases each). V was pared by 1 base and J by 8 bases, with 12 bases between. This CDR3 contains 13 residues. Germline lookup yields CDR1 GTSNPN and CDR2 SVGIG (reference sequence).

This clonotype was seen just once. V is TRBV25-1 and J is TRBJ2-3; 8 nucleotides match TRBD2. V lost 3 bases, J lost 0 bases, and 5 bases stayed unmatched. The CDR3 extends over 16 amino acids. The germline CDR1 and CDR2 sequences are MGHDK and SYGVNS. The CDR3 sequence is CASSDWTSLSTDTQYF. Written as DNA, the CDR3 is TGTGCCAGCAGTGACTGGACTAGCCTGAGCACAGATACGCAGTATTTT.

This rearrangement joins TRBV28 to TRBJ2-7; D ambiguous. CDR1 is MDHEN, CDR2 SYDVKM, per germline. This CDR3 region has 16 residues. Deletions cut 0 bases from V and 2 bases from J, with 14 bases between. The CDR3 sequence is CASSLWSVVGTYEQYF. CDR3 DNA sequence: TGTGCCAGCAGTTTATGGAGCGTGGTAGGGACCTACGAGCAGTACTTC. The full variable domain, completed using reference TRBV28 and TRBJ2-7, is DVKVTQSSRYLVKRTGEKVFLECVQDMDHENMFWYRQDPGLGLRLIYFSYDVKMKEKGDIPEGYSVSREKKERFSLILESASTNQTSMYLCASSLWSVVGTYEQYFGPGTRLTVT.

The chain recombines TRBV5-1 with TRBJ2-1; D is uncertain. Trimming took 1 base from V and 3 from J, leaving 11 bases between them. The CDR3 has 15 residues. Germline CDR1 reads SGHRS; CDR2 reads YFSETQ. The CDR3 DNA is TGCGCCAGCAGCTTGAACAGCCCCGTCTACAATGAGCAGTTCTTC. Translating it yields CASSLNSPVYNEQFF.

CDR3 region: CATSSSPGGGQPQHF. In DNA, the CDR3 is TGTGCCACCAGCAGCAGCCCAGGGGGCGGCCAGCCCCAGCATTTT. The J gene is TRBJ1-5, the V gene TRBV15, with 8 bases lining up with TRBD1. This CDR3 contains 15 residues. Looked up from germline, CDR1 is LNHNV and CDR2 is YYDKDF (reference sequence). V gave up 3 bases and J gave up 7 bases; unmatched junction bases: 8.